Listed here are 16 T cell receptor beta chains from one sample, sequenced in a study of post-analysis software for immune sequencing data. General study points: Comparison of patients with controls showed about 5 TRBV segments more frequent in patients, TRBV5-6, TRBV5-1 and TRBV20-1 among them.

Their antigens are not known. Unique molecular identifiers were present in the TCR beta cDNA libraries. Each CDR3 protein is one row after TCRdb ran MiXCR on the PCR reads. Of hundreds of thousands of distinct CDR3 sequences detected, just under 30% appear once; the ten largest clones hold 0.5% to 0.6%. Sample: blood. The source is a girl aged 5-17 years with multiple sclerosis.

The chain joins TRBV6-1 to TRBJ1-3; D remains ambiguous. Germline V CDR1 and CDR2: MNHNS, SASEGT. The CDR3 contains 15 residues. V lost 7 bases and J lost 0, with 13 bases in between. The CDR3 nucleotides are TGTGCCAGCAAGGACGGATTATACTCTGGAAACACCATATATTTT. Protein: CASKDGLYSGNTIYF.

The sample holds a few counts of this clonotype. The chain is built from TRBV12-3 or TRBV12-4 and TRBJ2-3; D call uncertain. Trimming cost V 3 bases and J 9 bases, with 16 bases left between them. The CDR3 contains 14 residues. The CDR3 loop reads CASSLSSPPSTQYF. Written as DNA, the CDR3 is TGTGCCAGCAGTTTGTCGTCGCCCCCCTCGACGCAGTATTTT.

The CDR3 loop is CASSQIQGSGELFF. The CDR3 coding sequence is TGCGCCAGCAGCCAAATACAGGGATCCGGGGAGCTGTTTTTT. The chain links TRBV4-3 to TRBJ2-2; maybe TRBD1 (6 bases). Between the trimmed V and J ends, which lost 2 bases and 6 bases, there was a span of 10 bases. From germline, CDR1 is LGHNA and CDR2 YSLEER. This CDR3 is built from 14 residues.

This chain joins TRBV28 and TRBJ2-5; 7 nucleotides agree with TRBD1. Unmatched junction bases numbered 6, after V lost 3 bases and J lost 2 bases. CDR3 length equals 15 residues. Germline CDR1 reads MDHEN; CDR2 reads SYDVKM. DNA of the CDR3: TGTGCCAGCAGTTTCGGGACAGCAGTTCAAGAGACCCAGTACTTC. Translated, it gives CASSFGTAVQETQYF.

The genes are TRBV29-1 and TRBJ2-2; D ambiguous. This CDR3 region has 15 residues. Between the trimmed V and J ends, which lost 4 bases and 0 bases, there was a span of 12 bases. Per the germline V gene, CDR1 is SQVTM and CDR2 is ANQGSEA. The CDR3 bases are TGCAGCGTTGTGATTGGGCCTACGAACACCGGGGAGCTGTTTTTT. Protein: CSVVIGPTNTGELFF.

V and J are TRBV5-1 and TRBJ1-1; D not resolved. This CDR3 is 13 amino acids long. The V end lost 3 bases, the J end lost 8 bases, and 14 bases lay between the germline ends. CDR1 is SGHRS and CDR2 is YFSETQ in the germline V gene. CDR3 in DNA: TGCGCCAGCAGCTCCCCCGGTGCGGGGGAAGCTTTCTTT. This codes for CASSSPGAGEAFF.

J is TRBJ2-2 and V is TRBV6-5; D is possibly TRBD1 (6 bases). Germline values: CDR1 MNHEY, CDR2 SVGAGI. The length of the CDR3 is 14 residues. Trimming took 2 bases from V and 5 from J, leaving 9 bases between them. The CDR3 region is CASSYPGETGELFF. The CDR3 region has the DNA TGTGCCAGCAGTTACCCAGGGGAAACCGGGGAGCTGTTTTTT.

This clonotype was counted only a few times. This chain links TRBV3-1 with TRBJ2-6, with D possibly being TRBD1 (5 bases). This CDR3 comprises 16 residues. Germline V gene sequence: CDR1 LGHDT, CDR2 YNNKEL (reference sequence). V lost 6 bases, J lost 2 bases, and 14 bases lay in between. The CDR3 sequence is CASRPQGSPGANVLTF. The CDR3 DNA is TGTGCCAGCAGACCCCAGGGATCGCCTGGGGCCAACGTCCTGACTTTC.

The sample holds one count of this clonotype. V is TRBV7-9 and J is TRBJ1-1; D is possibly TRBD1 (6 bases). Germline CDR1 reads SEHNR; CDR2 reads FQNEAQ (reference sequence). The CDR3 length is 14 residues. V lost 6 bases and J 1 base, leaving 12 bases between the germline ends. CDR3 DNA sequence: TGTGCCAGCAGAATCACGACAGGGAACACTGAAGCTTTCTTT. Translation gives CASRITTGNTEAFF.

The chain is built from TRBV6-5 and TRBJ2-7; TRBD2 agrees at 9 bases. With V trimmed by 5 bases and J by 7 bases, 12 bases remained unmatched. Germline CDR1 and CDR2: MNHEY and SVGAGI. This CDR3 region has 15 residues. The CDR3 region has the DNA TGTGCCAGCAGTCAGGGGACTAGCCCCTACAATGAGCAGTACTTC. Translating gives CASSQGTSPYNEQYF.

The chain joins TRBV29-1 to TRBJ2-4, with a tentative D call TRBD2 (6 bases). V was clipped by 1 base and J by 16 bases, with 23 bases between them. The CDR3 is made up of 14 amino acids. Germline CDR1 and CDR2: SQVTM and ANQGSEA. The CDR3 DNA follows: TGCAGCGTTGAAGCCGGCTTAGGAGGGGACGAGCACTACTTC. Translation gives CSVEAGLGGDEHYF.

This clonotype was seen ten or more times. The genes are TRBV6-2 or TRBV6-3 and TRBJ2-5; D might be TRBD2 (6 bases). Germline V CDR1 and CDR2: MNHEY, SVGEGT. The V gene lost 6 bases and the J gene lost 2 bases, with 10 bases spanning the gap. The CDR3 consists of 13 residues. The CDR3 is CASSSGLQETQYF. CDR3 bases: TGTGCCAGCAGCTCGGGACTTCAAGAGACCCAGTACTTC.

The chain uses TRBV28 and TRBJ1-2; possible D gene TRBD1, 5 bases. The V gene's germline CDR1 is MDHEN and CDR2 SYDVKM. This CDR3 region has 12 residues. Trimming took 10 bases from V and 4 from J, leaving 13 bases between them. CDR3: CATISGIYGYTF. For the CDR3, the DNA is TGTGCCACCATTTCAGGGATCTATGGCTACACCTTC.

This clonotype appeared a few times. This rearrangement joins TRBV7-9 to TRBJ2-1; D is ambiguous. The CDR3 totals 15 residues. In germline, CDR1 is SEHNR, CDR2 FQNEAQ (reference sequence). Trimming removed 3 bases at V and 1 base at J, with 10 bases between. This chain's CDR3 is CASSFADGSYNEQFF. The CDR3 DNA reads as TGTGCCAGCAGCTTTGCGGATGGTTCCTACAATGAGCAGTTCTTC.

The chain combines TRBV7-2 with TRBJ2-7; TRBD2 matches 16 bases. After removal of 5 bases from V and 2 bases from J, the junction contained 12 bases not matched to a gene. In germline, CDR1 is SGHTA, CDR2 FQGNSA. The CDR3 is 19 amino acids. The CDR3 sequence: CASSAPGLAGGPVTYEQYF. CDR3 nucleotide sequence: TGTGCCAGCAGCGCCCCGGGACTAGCGGGAGGGCCTGTGACCTACGAGCAGTACTTC.

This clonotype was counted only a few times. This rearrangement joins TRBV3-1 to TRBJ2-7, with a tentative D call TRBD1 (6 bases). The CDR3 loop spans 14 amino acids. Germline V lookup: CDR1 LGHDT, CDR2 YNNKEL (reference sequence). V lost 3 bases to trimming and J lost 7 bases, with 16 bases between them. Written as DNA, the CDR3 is TGTGCCAGCAGCCAGTCCTCACAGGGACCAGAGCAGTACTTC. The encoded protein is CASSQSSQGPEQYF.